This T cell receptor beta chain was retrieved from a study of cytomegalovirus exposure and HLA in healthy donors. Study conclusions and caveats: What was likely a sequencing artifact was a cluster of highly shared sequence variants.

Trimming at V came to 6 bases and at J to 7 bases, leaving 18 bases not matched to a gene. The CDR3 is made up of 16 amino acids. Germline CDR1 SGHNT, CDR2 YYREEE (reference sequence). Participants comprised healthy donors of bone marrow. The primer mix had 60 Vbeta and 13 Jbeta primers. The method was immunoSEQ multiplex PCR; TCRdb's version includes in-frame clones alone and lacks a portion of them. Of about 67,000 clones in the sample, about 79% are singletons; the top ten hold approximately 8%. This clone has only a few counts. Antigen unknown. This TCR was recovered from a man in his fifties or sixties in good health and CMV-seropositive. The material sequenced was PBMCs. V usage is TRBV5-4 and J usage is TRBJ1-2; 7 nucleotides line up with TRBD1. The CDR3 DNA reads TGTGCCAGCACCATCCCGGTAGGGGGCGCGGAAAGTGGCTACACCTTC. This translates into CASTIPVGGAESGYTF.